The source of this T cell receptor (beta chain) is a study of T cell responses to AZD1222 COVID-19 vaccine. A single count supports this clone. Its specificity is not known. Trimming cost V 6 bases and J 4 bases; bases outside gene matches: 6. Germline V CDR1 and CDR2: LGHDT, YNNKEL (reference sequence). This CDR3 is 15 amino acids long. Broader study findings: Clonal diversity was possibly underestimated, and the donors were mostly white British, with more females. Spike-specific TCRs gained breadth and depth after people received two AZD1222 doses. Sampling that yielded the repertoires occurred only after the peak T cell response.

Clones were sequenced by immunoSEQ multiplex PCR, and TCRdb holds only the in-frame ones, with some missing. This table has under 150,000 clones, roughly 90% appearing once. The rearrangement links TRBV3-1 (or the pseudogene TRBV3-2) to TRBJ2-1, with 10 bases fitting TRBD2. The receptor comes from an adult in good health. Material: peripheral blood, obtained on day 0 of MenACWY control vaccination. The CDR3 sequence is CASSEGGLAYNEQFF. The CDR3 coding sequence is TGTGCCAGCAGTGAGGGGGGACTAGCGTACAATGAGCAGTTCTTC.